These T cell receptor beta chains were read from a single sample in a study of beta chain features in type 1 diabetes. Some clones are missing from TCRdb's copy, which holds only in-frame ones; the method was immunoSEQ multiplex PCR. The table has 450,000 or so clones, roughly 10% seen once. What was sequenced was naive CD4+ T cells from blood. Every receptor here comes from a woman between 18 and 30 years old in good health. The CDR3 runs from the conserved cysteine through the conserved F or W. Fields, in order: D gene, J gene, V gene, clone size, CDR3 DNA, CDR3 protein. D genes are given only for firm matches. Size tells how often a clone was seen (once, few, many) or the class of an expanded clone, and some rows leave it out.

TRBD2 | TRBJ2-1 | TRBV10-3 | NA | TGTGCCATCAGTCCCCAGAGTAGCGGGAGCAATGAGCAGTTCTTC | CAISPQSSGSNEQFF
NA | TRBJ2-7 | TRBV4-3 | NA | TGCGCCAGCAGCCAAGGTCCCGGCTCCTACGAGCAGTACTTC | CASSQGPGSYEQYF
TRBD1 | TRBJ2-1 | TRBV5-4 | NA | TGTGCCAGCAGCACCGACCCGGGACAGGGTCGGGGTGAGCAGTTCTTC | CASSTDPGQGRGEQFF
TRBD2 | TRBJ2-1 | TRBV30 | few | TGTGCCTGGAGTTCCGGGACTAGTGAGAACAATGAGCAGTTCTTC | CAWSSGTSENNEQFF
NA | TRBJ2-1 | TRBV29-1 | few | TGCAGCGGGCGGACAAGCTCCTACAATGAGCAGTTCTTC | CSGRTSSYNEQFF
TRBD2 | TRBJ2-1 | TRBV5-4 | few | TGTGCCAGCAGCACACCTAGCGGGACGTACAATGAGCAGTTCTTC | CASSTPSGTYNEQFF
NA | TRBJ2-6 | TRBV27 | NA | TGTGCCAGCAGTTCCTACAGGGGACTCGGGGCCAACGTCCTGACTTTC | CASSSYRGLGANVLTF
NA | TRBJ1-3 | TRBV7-9 | few | TGTGCCAGCAGCCTAGCGACAGCTGGAAACACCATATATTTT | CASSLATAGNTIYF
TRBD1 | TRBJ2-1 | TRBV9 | NA | TGTGCCAGCAGCTTCCGACAGGGGGCTGGCAATGAGCAGTTCTTC | CASSFRQGAGNEQFF
NA | TRBJ2-3 | TRBV6-5 | NA | TGTGCCAGCAGTTACGCCGGCGCGAGGACAGATACGCAGTATTTT | CASSYAGARTDTQYF
NA | TRBJ2-5 | TRBV5-1 | NA | TGCGCCAGCAGCTTGGGACGGGCCGCGGAGACCCAGTACTTC | CASSLGRAAETQYF
NA | TRBJ1-5 | TRBV9 | few | TGTGCCAGCAGCGTAGGACGGACAGGCAATCAGCCCCAGCATTTT | CASSVGRTGNQPQHF
TRBD1 | TRBJ1-5 | TRBV6-1 | NA | TGTGCCAGCAGTGATACAGGGGATGCCAATCAGCCCCAGCATTTT | CASSDTGDANQPQHF
NA | TRBJ1-1 | TRBV9 | NA | TGTGCCAGCAGCGTAGAGGCTCGGAGCACTGAAGCTTTCTTT | CASSVEARSTEAFF
NA | TRBJ1-1 | TRBV14 | NA | TGTGCCAGCAGCCAAATCGGCATCGGGAACACTGAAGCTTTCTTT | CASSQIGIGNTEAFF
NA | TRBJ1-6 | TRBV12-5 | NA | TGTGCTAGTGGTCCTTTTACGCCACGCGATAATTCACCCCTCCACTTT | CASGPFTPRDNSPLHF
NA | TRBJ2-5 | TRBV5-1 | few | TGCGCCAGCAGCCCGTTCCTTTCGGAGACCCAGTACTTC | CASSPFLSETQYF
TRBD1 | TRBJ1-4 | TRBV5-1 | NA | TGCGCCAGCAGCCCGGACAGGGGTAATGAAAAACTGTTTTTT | CASSPDRGNEKLFF